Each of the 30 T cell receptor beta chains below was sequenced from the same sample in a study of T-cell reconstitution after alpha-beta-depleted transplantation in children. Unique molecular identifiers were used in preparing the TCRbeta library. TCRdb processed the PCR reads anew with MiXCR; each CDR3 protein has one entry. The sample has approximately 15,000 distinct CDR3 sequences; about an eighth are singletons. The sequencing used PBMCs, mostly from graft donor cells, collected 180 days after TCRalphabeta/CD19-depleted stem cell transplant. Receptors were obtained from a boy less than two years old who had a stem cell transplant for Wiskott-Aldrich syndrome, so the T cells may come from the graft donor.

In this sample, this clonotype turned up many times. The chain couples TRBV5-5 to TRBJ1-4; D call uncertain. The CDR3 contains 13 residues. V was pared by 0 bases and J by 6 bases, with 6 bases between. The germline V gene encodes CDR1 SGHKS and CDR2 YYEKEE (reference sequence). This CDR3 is CASSLATYEKLFF. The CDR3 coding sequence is TGTGCCAGCAGCTTGGCGACATATGAAAAACTGTTTTTT.

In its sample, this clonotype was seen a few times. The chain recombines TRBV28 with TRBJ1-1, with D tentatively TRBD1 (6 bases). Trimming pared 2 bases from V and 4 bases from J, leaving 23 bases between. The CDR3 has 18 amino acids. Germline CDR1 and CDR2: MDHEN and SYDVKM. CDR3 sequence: CASSLGGDRSFMGTEAFF. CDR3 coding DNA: TGTGCCAGCAGTTTAGGGGGCGACAGGTCCTTCATGGGCACTGAAGCTTTCTTT.

The CDR3 is CASSVPGQGLYEQYF. The CDR3 region has the DNA TGTGCCAGCAGCGTCCCGGGACAGGGGCTCTACGAGCAGTACTTC. The J gene is TRBJ2-7, the V gene TRBV5-6; 10 bases are shared with TRBD1. The V gene's germline CDR1 is SGHDT and CDR2 YYEEEE. The V segment lost 4 bases and the J segment 3 bases; nucleotides outside the gene matches: 7. There are 15 residues in the CDR3.

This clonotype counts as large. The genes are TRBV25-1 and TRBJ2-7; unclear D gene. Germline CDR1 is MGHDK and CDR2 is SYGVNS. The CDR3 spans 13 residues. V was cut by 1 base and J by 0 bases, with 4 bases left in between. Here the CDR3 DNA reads TGTGCCAGCAGTGAATCCCCCTCCTACGAGCAGTACTTC. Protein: CASSESPSYEQYF.

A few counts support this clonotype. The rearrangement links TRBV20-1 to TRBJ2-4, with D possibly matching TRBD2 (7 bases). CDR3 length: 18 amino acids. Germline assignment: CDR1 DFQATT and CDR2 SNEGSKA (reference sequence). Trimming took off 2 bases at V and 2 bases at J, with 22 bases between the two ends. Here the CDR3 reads CSARYGDYWGPSKNIQYF. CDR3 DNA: TGCAGTGCTAGATACGGGGACTATTGGGGGCCGTCCAAAAACATTCAGTACTTC.

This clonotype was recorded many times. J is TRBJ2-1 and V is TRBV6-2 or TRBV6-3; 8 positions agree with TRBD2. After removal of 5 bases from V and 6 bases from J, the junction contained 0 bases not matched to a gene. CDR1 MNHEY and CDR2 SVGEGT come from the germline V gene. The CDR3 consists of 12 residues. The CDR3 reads CASSGTSNEQFF. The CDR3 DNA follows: TGTGCCAGCAGTGGGACTAGCAATGAGCAGTTCTTC.

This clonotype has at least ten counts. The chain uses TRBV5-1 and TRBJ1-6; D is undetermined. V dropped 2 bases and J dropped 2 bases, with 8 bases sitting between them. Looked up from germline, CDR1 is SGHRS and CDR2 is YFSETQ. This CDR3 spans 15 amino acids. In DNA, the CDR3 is TGCGCCAGCAGCTTCGGAGAGGCCTATAATTCACCCCTCCACTTT. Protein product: CASSFGEAYNSPLHF.

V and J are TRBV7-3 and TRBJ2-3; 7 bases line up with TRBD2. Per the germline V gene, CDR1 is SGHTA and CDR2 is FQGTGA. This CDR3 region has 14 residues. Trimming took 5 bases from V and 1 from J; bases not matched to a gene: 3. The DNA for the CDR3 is TGTGCCAGCAGCCAACGGGGGGGCACAGATACGCAGTATTTT. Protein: CASSQRGGTDTQYF.

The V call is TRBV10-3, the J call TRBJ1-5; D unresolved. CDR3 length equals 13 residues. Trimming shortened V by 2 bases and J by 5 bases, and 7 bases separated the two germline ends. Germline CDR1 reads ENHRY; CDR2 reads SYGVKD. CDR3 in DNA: TGTGCCATCAGTGAGGCCGAGTATCAGCCCCAGCATTTT. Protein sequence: CAISEAEYQPQHF.

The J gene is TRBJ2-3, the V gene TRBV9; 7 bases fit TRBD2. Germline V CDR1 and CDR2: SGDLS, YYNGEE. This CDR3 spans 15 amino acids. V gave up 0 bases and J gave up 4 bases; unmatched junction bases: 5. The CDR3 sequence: CASSVGGSPPDTQYF. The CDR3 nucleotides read TGTGCCAGCAGCGTAGGCGGGAGCCCGCCAGATACGCAGTATTTT. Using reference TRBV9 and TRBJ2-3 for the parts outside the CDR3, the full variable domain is DSGVTQTPKHLITATGQRVTLRCSPRSGDLSVYWYQQSLDQGLQFLIQYYNGEERAKGNILERFSAQQFPDLHSELNLSSLELGDSALYFCASSVGGSPPDTQYFGPGTRLTVL.

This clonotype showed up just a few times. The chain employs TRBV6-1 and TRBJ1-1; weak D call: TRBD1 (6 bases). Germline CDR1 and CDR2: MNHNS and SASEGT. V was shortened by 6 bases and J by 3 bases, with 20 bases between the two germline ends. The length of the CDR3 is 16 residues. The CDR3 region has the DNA TGTGCCAGCAGCGCAAATATTTACGCAGGGGACACTGAAGCTTTCTTT. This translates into CASSANIYAGDTEAFF.

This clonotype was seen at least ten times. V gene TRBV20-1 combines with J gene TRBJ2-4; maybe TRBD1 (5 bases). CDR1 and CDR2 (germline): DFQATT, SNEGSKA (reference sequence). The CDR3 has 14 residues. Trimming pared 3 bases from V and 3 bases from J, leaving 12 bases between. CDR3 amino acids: CSASSGKVKNIQYF. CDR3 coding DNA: TGCAGTGCTAGTTCAGGGAAGGTCAAAAACATTCAGTACTTC.

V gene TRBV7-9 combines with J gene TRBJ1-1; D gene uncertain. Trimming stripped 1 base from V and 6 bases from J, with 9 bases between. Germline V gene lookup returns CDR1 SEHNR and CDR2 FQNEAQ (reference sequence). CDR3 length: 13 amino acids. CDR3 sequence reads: CASSLEGYAEAFF. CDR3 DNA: TGTGCCAGCAGCTTAGAGGGATACGCTGAAGCTTTCTTT.

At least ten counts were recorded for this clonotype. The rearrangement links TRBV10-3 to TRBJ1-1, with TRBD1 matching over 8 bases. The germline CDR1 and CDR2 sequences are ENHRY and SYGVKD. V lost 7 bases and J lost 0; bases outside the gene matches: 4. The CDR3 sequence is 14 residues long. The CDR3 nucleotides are TGTGCCATCAACAACAGGGGGATGAACACTGAAGCTTTCTTT. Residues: CAINNRGMNTEAFF.

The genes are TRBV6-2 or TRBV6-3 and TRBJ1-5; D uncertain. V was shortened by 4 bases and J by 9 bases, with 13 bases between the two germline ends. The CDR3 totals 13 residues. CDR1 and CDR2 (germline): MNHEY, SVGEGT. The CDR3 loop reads CASSLERGGPQHF. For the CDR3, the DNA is TGTGCCAGCAGTTTAGAGCGGGGTGGGCCCCAGCATTTT.

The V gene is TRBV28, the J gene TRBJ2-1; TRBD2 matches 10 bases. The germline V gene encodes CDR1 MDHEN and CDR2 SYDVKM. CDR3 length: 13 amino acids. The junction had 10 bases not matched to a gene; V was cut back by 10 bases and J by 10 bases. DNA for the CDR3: TGTGCCACCCGGGCTAGCGGGAGTTCCGAGCAGTTCTTC. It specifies CATRASGSSEQFF.

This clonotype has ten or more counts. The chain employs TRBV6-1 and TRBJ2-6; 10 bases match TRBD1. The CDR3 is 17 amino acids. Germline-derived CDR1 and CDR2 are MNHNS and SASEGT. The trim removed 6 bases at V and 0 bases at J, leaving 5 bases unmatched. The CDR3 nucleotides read TGTGCCAGCAGGGGACAGGGGATGATCTCTGGGGCCAACGTCCTGACTTTC. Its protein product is CASRGQGMISGANVLTF.

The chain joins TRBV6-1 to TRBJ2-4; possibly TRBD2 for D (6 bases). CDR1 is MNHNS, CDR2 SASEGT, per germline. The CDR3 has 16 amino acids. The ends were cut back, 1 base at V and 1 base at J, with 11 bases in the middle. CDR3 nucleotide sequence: TGTGCCAGCAGTGAAGAGTCTAGCGACGCCAAAAACATTCAGTACTTC. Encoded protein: CASSEESSDAKNIQYF.

Written as DNA, the CDR3 is TGTGCCAGCAGCTCGGAGCTAGCGGGAGGGCCCTACAATGAGCAGTTCTTC. Translated, it gives CASSSELAGGPYNEQFF. V and J are TRBV5-4 and TRBJ2-1, with 12 bases lining up with TRBD2. J lost 2 bases, V lost 3 bases, and 6 bases had no gene match. CDR1 and CDR2 from the germline V gene are SGHNT and YYREEE (reference sequence). The CDR3 consists of 17 residues.

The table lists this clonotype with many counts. The CDR3 loop is CASSLVTSAPETQYF. The CDR3 DNA follows: TGCGCCAGCAGCTTGGTTACTAGTGCCCCAGAGACCCAGTACTTC. V and J are TRBV5-1 and TRBJ2-5, with TRBD2 as a possible D gene (5 bases). CDR1 and CDR2 from the germline V gene are SGHRS and YFSETQ. This CDR3 has 15 amino acids. The V end was cut by 0 bases, the J end by 4 bases, with 13 bases between.

The CDR3 region has the DNA TGTGCCAGCTCCCTAGCGGGAGAGACCCAGTACTTC. Amino acids: CASSLAGETQYF. This sequence joins TRBV28 and TRBJ2-5; 8 bases align to TRBD2. Germline CDR1 MDHEN, CDR2 SYDVKM. The CDR3 sequence is 12 residues long. The ends lost 8 bases at V and 4 bases at J; junction bases unmatched: 3.

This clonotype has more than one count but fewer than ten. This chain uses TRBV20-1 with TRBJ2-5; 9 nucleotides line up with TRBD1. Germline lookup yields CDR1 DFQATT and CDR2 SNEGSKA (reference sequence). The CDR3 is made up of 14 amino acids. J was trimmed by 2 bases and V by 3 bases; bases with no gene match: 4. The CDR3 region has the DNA TGCAGTGCTAGTCCGACAGGGGGGCAAGAGACCCAGTACTTC. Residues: CSASPTGGQETQYF.

The CDR3 nucleotides are TGCGCCAGCAGCTTGGGCTATGGCTACACCTTC. Translation gives CASSLGYGYTF. V is TRBV5-1 and J is TRBJ1-2; D gene ambiguous. Deletions cut 0 bases from V and 4 bases from J, with 1 base between. The CDR3 loop spans 11 amino acids. CDR1 and CDR2 from the germline V gene are SGHRS and YFSETQ.

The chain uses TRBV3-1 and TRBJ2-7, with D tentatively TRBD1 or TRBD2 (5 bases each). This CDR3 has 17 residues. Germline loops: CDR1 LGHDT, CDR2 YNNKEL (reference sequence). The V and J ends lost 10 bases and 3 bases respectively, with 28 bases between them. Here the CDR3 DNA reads TGTGCCACCTCCCATGTCCGGGACGCGGGCTACGTCTACGAGCAGTACTTC. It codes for CATSHVRDAGYVYEQYF.

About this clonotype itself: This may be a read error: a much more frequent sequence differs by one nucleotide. The CDR3 DNA follows: TGTGCCAGCCGCTCCCTCCGATCAGGGTTGCAGCCCCAGCATTTT. It specifies CASRSLRSGLQPQHF. The chain links TRBV7-8 to TRBJ1-5; possible D gene TRBD1, 5 bases. This CDR3 has 15 amino acids. Deletions cut 8 bases from V and 7 bases from J, with 21 bases between. Germline CDR1 reads SGHVS; CDR2 reads FQNEAQ.

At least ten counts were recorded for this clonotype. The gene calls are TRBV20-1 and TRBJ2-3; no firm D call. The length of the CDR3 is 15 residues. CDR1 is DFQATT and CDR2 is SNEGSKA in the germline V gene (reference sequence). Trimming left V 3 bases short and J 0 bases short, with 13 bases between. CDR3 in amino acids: CSARPSGPSTDTQYF. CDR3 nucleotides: TGCAGTGCTAGGCCCTCGGGCCCGAGCACAGATACGCAGTATTTT.

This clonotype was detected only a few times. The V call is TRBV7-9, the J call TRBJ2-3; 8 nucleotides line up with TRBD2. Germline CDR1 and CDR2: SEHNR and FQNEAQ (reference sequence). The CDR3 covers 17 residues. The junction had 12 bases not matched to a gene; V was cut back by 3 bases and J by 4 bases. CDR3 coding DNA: TGTGCCAGCAGCTTTTGGGAGCTAGCCGGGAGGGCAGATACGCAGTATTTT. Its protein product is CASSFWELAGRADTQYF.

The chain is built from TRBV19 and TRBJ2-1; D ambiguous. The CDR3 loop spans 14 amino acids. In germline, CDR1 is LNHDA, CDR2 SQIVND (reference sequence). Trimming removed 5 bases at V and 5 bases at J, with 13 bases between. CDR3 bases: TGTGCCAGTAGTCGTTATGCAGTGAACAATGAGCAGTTCTTC. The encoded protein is CASSRYAVNNEQFF.

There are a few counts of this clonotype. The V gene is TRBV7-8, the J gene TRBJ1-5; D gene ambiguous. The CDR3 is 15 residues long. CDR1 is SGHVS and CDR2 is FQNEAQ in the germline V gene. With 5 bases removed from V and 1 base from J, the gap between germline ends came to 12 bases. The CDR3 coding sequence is TGTGCCAGCAGCCCGGAGCGGGGAAGCAATCAGCCCCAGCATTTT. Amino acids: CASSPERGSNQPQHF.

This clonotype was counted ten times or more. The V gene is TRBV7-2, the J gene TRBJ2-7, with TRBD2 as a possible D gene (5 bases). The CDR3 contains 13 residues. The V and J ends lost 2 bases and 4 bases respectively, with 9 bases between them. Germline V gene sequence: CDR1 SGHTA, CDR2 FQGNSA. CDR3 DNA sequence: TGTGCCAGCAGCTTAAGGGAGAGGTACGAGCAGTACTTC. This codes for CASSLRERYEQYF.